The clone carrying this T cell receptor (beta chain) was seen only a few times. Antigen: not known. This sample stems from a study of response to subunit inactivated influenza vaccine. In TCRdb, the RT-PCR reads were re-called with MiXCR into one record per CDR3 protein. This table holds 650,000 to 850,000 distinct CDR3 sequences, roughly 13% found once. Study conclusions and caveats: Authors suggested each seasonal flu vaccination may recruit only limited numbers of new T cells.

The CDR3 loop spans 20 amino acids. V was trimmed by 0 bases and J by 1 base, leaving 23 bases between them. The germline CDR1 and CDR2 sequences are LNHNV and YYDKDF (reference sequence). This specimen was PBMCs from blood, taken less than 15 days before vaccination. This rearrangement joins TRBV15 to TRBJ2-3; D possibly uses TRBD1 or TRBD2 (6 bases each). The receptor comes from a man aged 45-60 years who received an inactivated influenza vaccine. The CDR3 sequence is CATSRDRLNYPGARTDTQYF. The CDR3 DNA reads TGTGCCACCAGCAGAGATCGTTTGAATTATCCGGGGGCCCGCACAGATACGCAGTATTTT.